A selection of T cell receptor beta chains follows, all from one sample in a study of CD8+ T cells in alopecia areata. Here immunoSEQ multiplex PCR was the method, and the copy in TCRdb shows in-frame clones only, minus some. The sample carries approximately 150,000 clones, less than 65% recorded once. The sequenced sample consisted of CD8+ T cells sorted from blood. All receptors come from a human donor in good health. Both conserved end residues are part of each CDR3. The D gene is left open where the match is weak. Expanded clones are given a class, and other clones once, few, many or no size at all.

17 | TRBJ2-1 | NA | NA | TRBV29-1 | TGCAGCGTTGAACTCCCGGGGAAGGACGTCTCCTACAATGAGCAGTTCTTC | CSVELPGKDVSYNEQFF
13 | TRBJ1-1 | few | NA | TRBV5-6 | TGTGCCAGCAGCTTAACGGGGGACACTGAAGCTTTCTTT | CASSLTGDTEAFF
13 | TRBJ2-1 | NA | NA | TRBV14 | TGTGCCAGCAGCCAAGTCTTTGGGGATGAGCAGTTCTTC | CASSQVFGDEQFF
12 | TRBJ1-1 | few | NA | TRBV29-1 | TGCAGCGGTTGGACTTTGAACACTGAAGCTTTCTTT | CSGWTLNTEAFF
16 | TRBJ2-5 | NA | NA | TRBV9 | TGTGCCAGCAGCGCCGAAGAAGGACGAGAGAGGGAGACCCAGTACTTC | CASSAEEGRERETQYF
13 | TRBJ2-2 | NA | NA | TRBV5-1 | TGCGCCAGCAGCCCCACCGGGACCGGGGAGCTGTTTTTT | CASSPTGTGELFF
11 | TRBJ2-5 | NA | NA | TRBV29-1 | TGCAGCGTTGGTAGTTGGGAGACCCAGTACTTC | CSVGSWETQYF
15 | TRBJ2-3 | NA | TRBD2 | TRBV29-1 | TGCAGCGCCCCGGGGGCGGGAGGATTCACAGATACGCAGTATTTT | CSAPGAGGFTDTQYF
14 | TRBJ2-3 | NA | NA | TRBV25-1 | TGTGCCAGCAGTGAACCAGGTTTCACAGATACGCAGTATTTT | CASSEPGFTDTQYF
13 | TRBJ2-3 | NA | NA | TRBV27 | TGTGCCAGCAGTTTAGGGGCCACAGATACGCAGTATTTT | CASSLGATDTQYF
13 | TRBJ1-5 | NA | NA | TRBV29-1 | TGCAGCGTATCGGAGGGTTCAAGTCAGCCCCAGCATTTT | CSVSEGSSQPQHF
17 | TRBJ2-7 | NA | NA | TRBV5-1 | TGCGCCAGCAGCTTGGCCCGCGCTAGTAATCCCTTCTACGAGCAGTACTTC | CASSLARASNPFYEQYF
15 | TRBJ2-7 | few | NA | TRBV9 | TGTGCCAGCAGCAAGGGGCCGGCAAGCTCCTACGAGCAGTACTTC | CASSKGPASSYEQYF
16 | TRBJ1-4 | NA | NA | TRBV29-1 | TGCAGCGTGGGTCTACGGGGAGACAGGCGAAATGAAAAACTGTTTTTT | CSVGLRGDRRNEKLFF
15 | TRBJ2-3 | NA | NA | TRBV6-6 | TGTGCCAGCAGAGATACAGGTTCTAGCACAGATACGCAGTATTTT | CASRDTGSSTDTQYF
11 | TRBJ1-1 | NA | TRBD1 | TRBV29-1 | TGCAGCGTAGCCGACAGGGCTGAAGCTTTCTTT | CSVADRAEAFF
13 | TRBJ2-1 | NA | TRBD2 | TRBV7-9 | TGTGCCAGCAGCTTGGTGGTTCGGGGGGTCAAGTTCTTC | CASSLVVRGVKFF
12 | TRBJ2-7 | few | TRBD2 | TRBV7-7 | TGTGCTAGCGGGCCGAGCTCCTACGAGCAGTACTTC | CASGPSSYEQYF
13 | TRBJ1-1 | NA | NA | TRBV19 | TGTGCCAGTAAGAGGACGTTGGGCACTGAAGCTTTCTTT | CASKRTLGTEAFF
12 | TRBJ2-7 | NA | NA | TRBV27 | TGTGCCAGCAGCGGTGGCCCCTACGAGCAGTACTTC | CASSGGPYEQYF
13 | TRBJ1-2 | NA | NA | TRBV30 | TGTGCCTGGAAAGCCACAGAGAACTATGGCTACACCTTC | CAWKATENYGYTF
14 | TRBJ2-1 | NA | NA | TRBV7-2 | TGTGCCAGCAGCTTTTTTAAGTCTAGCAATGAGCAGTTCTTC | CASSFFKSSNEQFF
14 | TRBJ1-5 | few | TRBD1 | TRBV6-5 | TGTGCCAGCAGTACCACAGGGGGTGATCAGCCCCAGCATTTT | CASSTTGGDQPQHF
15 | TRBJ2-7 | NA | TRBD2 | TRBV5-4 | TGTGCCAGCAGCTTGAAGCGGGAGGTCGCCTACGAGCAGTACTTC | CASSLKREVAYEQYF
16 | TRBJ2-1 | NA | TRBD1 | TRBV29-1 | TGCAGCGCCCCCATTGACCTCGGACAGGGTCGGCATGAGCAGTTCTTC | CSAPIDLGQGRHEQFF
14 | TRBJ2-1 | NA | NA | TRBV27 | TGTGCCAGCAGTTTGCGAAGCTCCTACAATGAGCAGTTCTTC | CASSLRSSYNEQFF